This record covers a single TCR beta chain. The sample is drawn from a study of shared clonotypes between healthy human individuals. Germline V gene sequence: CDR1 SGHAT, CDR2 FQNNGV. The CDR3 has 14 amino acids. Trimming cost V 6 bases and J 3 bases; bases outside gene matches: 4. PCR replicates performed on unsorted PBMC used 300 to 350 ng DNA, around 33,000 T cell genomes. The table came from immunoSEQ multiplex PCR; TCRdb's copy has only in-frame clones and leaves some out. The table shows about 480,000 clones, with around 79% occurring only once. The specimen was PBMCs. The source is a woman aged 40 to 50 in good health. Some clones in this sample may be carry-over from other donors' samples. V is TRBV11-2 and J is TRBJ2-4; 8 bases are shared with TRBD2. DNA of the CDR3: TGTGCCAGCAGGCCAACTAGCGGCAAAAACATTCAGTACTTC. This translates into CASRPTSGKNIQYF.